This is a list of T cell receptor beta chains from one sample in a study of blood T cell repertoires in COVID-19. Sequencing was performed with immunoSEQ multiplex PCR; in TCRdb, only in-frame clones are kept and a portion is missing. The table records a few hundred thousand clones, just under 90% of them present only once. The sequenced material came from PBMCs or T cells enriched from blood (not recorded which). Receptors originate from a woman between 50 and 59 years old who had recovered from COVID-19. The CDR3 runs from the conserved cysteine through the conserved F or W.

v_gene: TRBV18; CDR3aa: CASSRGGPSYNEQFF
v_gene: TRBV5-1; CDR3aa: CASSFGGSSYNEQFF
v_gene: TRBV7-6; CDR3aa: CASGQWANSWDRGKFFIPEAFF
v_gene: TRBV6-2/TRBV6-3; CDR3aa: CASSPPGLNSDTQYF
v_gene: TRBV19; CDR3aa: CASSTGSLGRANYGYTF
v_gene: TRBV19; CDR3aa: CASSISTGNYGYTF
v_gene: TRBV30; CDR3aa: CAWRGTGFGGYTF
v_gene: TRBV28; CDR3aa: CASSLWGRPYEQYF
v_gene: TRBV6-5; CDR3aa: CASSYLSGRVGGYTF
v_gene: TRBV9; CDR3aa: CASSVGPAGTPDTQYF
v_gene: TRBV20-1; CDR3aa: CSARGENEQFF
v_gene: TRBV19; CDR3aa: CASSNTVPGHGKTDTQYF
v_gene: TRBV5-1; CDR3aa: CASSPATGPNEKLFF
v_gene: TRBV27; CDR3aa: CASSRPGFYGYTF
v_gene: TRBV20-1; CDR3aa: CSADRSYEQYF
v_gene: TRBV10-2; CDR3aa: CASGHGPRTEAFF
v_gene: TRBV4-1; CDR3aa: CADVLGASNQPQHF
v_gene: TRBV7-8; CDR3aa: CASSLARAGPDTQYF
v_gene: TRBV7-3; CDR3aa: CASSLRDTGELFF
v_gene: TRBV5-1; CDR3aa: CASSTGTVNSPLHF
v_gene: TRBV14; CDR3aa: CASSQHRGLLGTYNEQFF
v_gene: TRBV14; CDR3aa: CASSPGGYEQYF
v_gene: TRBV18; CDR3aa: CASSKQDSYEQYF
v_gene: TRBV27; CDR3aa: CASSLLAGASYGYTF
v_gene: TRBV5-6; CDR3aa: CASSLLGEGAHYGYTF
v_gene: TRBV5-6; CDR3aa: CASYLARGEAFF
v_gene: TRBV5-1; CDR3aa: CASSLGTAGGQETQYF
v_gene: TRBV27; CDR3aa: CASSLSRADEKLFF
v_gene: TRBV5-1; CDR3aa: CASSLTGGAQPQHF
v_gene: TRBV25-1; CDR3aa: CASRPPPGQGDSPLHF
v_gene: TRBV30; CDR3aa: CAWMQGRNTEAFF
v_gene: TRBV4-2; CDR3aa: CASSQSREGADLYGYTF
v_gene: TRBV4-1; CDR3aa: CASSAGTGARGGGYTF
v_gene: TRBV2; CDR3aa: CASSDRQGRINSPLHF
v_gene: TRBV3-1/TRBV3-2; CDR3aa: CASSQVDGRTEAFF
v_gene: TRBV7-2; CDR3aa: CASSLGTGLSGEKLFF
v_gene: TRBV15; CDR3aa: CATSGRPGQDYGYTF
v_gene: TRBV6-2/TRBV6-3; CDR3aa: CASSYSRVYEQFF
v_gene: TRBV30; CDR3aa: CAWARQKGDPGYTF
v_gene: TRBV3-1/TRBV3-2; CDR3aa: CASSPFKGATEAFF
v_gene: TRBV7-9; CDR3aa: CASSLAATNEKLFF
v_gene: TRBV28; CDR3aa: CASRPTGFQEAFF
v_gene: TRBV9; CDR3aa: CASSVASSRGEKLFF
v_gene: TRBV7-9; CDR3aa: CASSLQGAIRHGELFF
v_gene: TRBV30; CDR3aa: CAWSFTGTGRGYTF
v_gene: TRBV3-1/TRBV3-2; CDR3aa: CASSQENEAGWLETQYF
v_gene: TRBV7-9; CDR3aa: CASSPGTGSHEQYF
v_gene: TRBV30; CDR3aa: CAWTPTGGVQPQHF
v_gene: TRBV4-2; CDR3aa: CASSQDVGKYGYTF
v_gene: TRBV7-8; CDR3aa: CASSLGTGVNTEAFF
v_gene: TRBV28; CDR3aa: CASSLQGGGYGYTF
v_gene: TRBV27; CDR3aa: CASSSGDEQFF
v_gene: TRBV5-1; CDR3aa: CASSLEMSSYNEQFF
v_gene: TRBV28; CDR3aa: CASSNPRGRLRGANVLTF
v_gene: TRBV4-1; CDR3aa: CASSLPESGLSYNEQFF
v_gene: TRBV7-2; CDR3aa: CASTRDRKNTEAFF
v_gene: TRBV6-5; CDR3aa: CASSPLDRAYGYTF